Below are 26 T cell receptor beta chains sequenced from a single sample in a study of T cells in Graves' hyperthyroidism and ophthalmopathy. The CDR3 regions of TCR beta were amplified from RNA transcripts. In the first-round RT-PCR of the TCR CDR3, the HTBI primer set was used. TCRdb reanalysed the multiplex PCR reads using MiXCR and keeps one entry per CDR3 protein. The table lists fewer than 700,000 distinct CDR3 sequences, approximately 17% of them singletons, with approximately 15% in the top ten. Sample: blood. These TCRs come from a woman aged 18-30 years with Graves' ophthalmopathy.

In this sample, this clonotype turned up once. A read error is possible here, since a much larger clone lies one base away. The J gene is TRBJ2-2, the V gene TRBV30, with 8 bases identical to TRBD1. V lost 0 bases, J lost 0 bases, and 0 bases stayed unmatched. Looked up from germline, CDR1 is GTSNPN and CDR2 is SVGIG (reference sequence). The CDR3 spans 15 residues. CDR3 sequence (DNA): TGTGCCTGGAGTGTACAGGGGGCGAACACCGGGGAGCTGTTTTTT. It translates to CAWSVQGANTGELFF.

There are many counts of this clonotype. This rearrangement joins TRBV10-3 to TRBJ1-1; D is ambiguous. This CDR3 is 14 amino acids long. The germline V gene has CDR1 ENHRY and CDR2 SYGVKD. Trimming cost V 10 bases and J 4 bases, with 19 bases left between them. CDR3 sequence reads: CATRGEGSGTEAFF. The DNA of the CDR3 is TGTGCCACCCGCGGAGAGGGCTCTGGCACTGAAGCTTTCTTT.

The table lists this clonotype with many counts. This chain joins TRBV3-1 and TRBJ2-1; 9 bases map to TRBD2. V gave up 5 bases and J gave up 3 bases; unmatched junction bases: 14. The CDR3 contains 18 residues. Germline lookup yields CDR1 LGHDT and CDR2 YNNKEL (reference sequence). CDR3 bases: TGTGCCAGCAGCTCTACCGCAATAGCGGGGGCCAACTACAATGAGCAGTTCTTC. Translation: CASSSTAIAGANYNEQFF.

In this sample, this clonotype turned up many times. The chain links TRBV7-8 to TRBJ2-5; TRBD2 aligns across 15 bases. V was clipped by 5 bases and J by 7 bases; unmatched bases: 8. CDR1 and CDR2 (germline): SGHVS, FQNEAQ. The CDR3 is 16 amino acids. This CDR3 is CASSGHGLAGGVTQYF. The DNA for the CDR3 is TGTGCCAGCAGCGGACATGGACTAGCGGGAGGGGTGACCCAGTACTTC.

This clonotype came up many times. The chain employs TRBV20-1 and TRBJ2-1; 10 nucleotides line up with TRBD1. The CDR3 length is 16 residues. Germline assignment: CDR1 DFQATT and CDR2 SNEGSKA (reference sequence). V lost 4 bases and J lost 10; bases outside the gene matches: 16. Here the CDR3 reads CSATTARLATGGEQFF. The CDR3 DNA is TGCAGTGCTACAACCGCCCGACTAGCGACAGGGGGCGAGCAGTTCTTC.

This clonotype showed up many times. The genes are TRBV5-1 and TRBJ2-2; TRBD1 matches 9 bases. The V gene end was trimmed by 4 bases and the J gene end by 0 bases; junction bases not matched to a gene: 1. The CDR3 extends over 15 amino acids. Looked up from germline, CDR1 is SGHRS and CDR2 is YFSETQ. CDR3 DNA sequence: TGCGCCAGCAGCGACAGGGGGACGAACACCGGGGAGCTGTTTTTT. It codes for CASSDRGTNTGELFF.

The rearrangement uses TRBV28 and TRBJ2-2; D possibly corresponds to TRBD2 (5 bases). This CDR3 has 12 amino acids. V was trimmed by 10 bases and J by 1 base, leaving 7 bases between them. Germline assignment: CDR1 MDHEN and CDR2 SYDVKM. The CDR3 loop reads CAIEGNTGELFF. As DNA, the CDR3 is TGTGCCATAGAGGGGAACACCGGGGAGCTGTTTTTT.

A remark on this clonotype: One base away lies a much larger clone, so this may be a sequencing read error. V gene TRBV2 combines with J gene TRBJ2-5; tentative D call: TRBD1 (6 bases). Per the germline V gene, CDR1 is SNHLY and CDR2 is FYNNEI. This CDR3 is 15 amino acids long. CDR3: CASSTRGFEGETRYF. DNA of the CDR3: TGTGCCAGCAGTACCAGGGGATTTGAAGGAGAGACCCGGTACTTC.

This chain joins TRBV6-1 and TRBJ2-6; D is perhaps TRBD2 (6 bases). The germline V gene has CDR1 MNHNS and CDR2 SASEGT. V lost 5 bases, J lost 0 bases, and 14 bases lay in between. There are 17 residues in the CDR3. The CDR3 region has the DNA TGTGCCAGCAGTCCGAATGGAGGGCGCTCTGGGGCCAACGTCCTGACTTTC. This codes for CASSPNGGRSGANVLTF.

As regards this clonotype: Being one base from a much bigger clone, this may be a read error. This chain links TRBV28 with TRBJ2-7; tentatively, D is TRBD1 (5 bases). This CDR3 contains 13 residues. With 7 bases removed from V and 3 bases from J, the gap between germline ends came to 13 bases. CDR1 and CDR2 from the germline V gene are MDHEN and SYDVKM. CDR3 sequence: CASNWTRGYEQYF. The CDR3 DNA reads TGTGCCAGCAATTGGACAAGGGGCTACGAGCAGTACTTC.

This clonotype was seen many times. The chain uses TRBV6-1 and TRBJ2-7; maybe TRBD1 (7 bases). Germline V CDR1 and CDR2: MNHNS, SASEGT. CDR3 length equals 17 residues. Trimming took 6 bases from V and 7 from J, leaving 28 bases between them. CDR3 sequence: CASSQMSILDRAGEQYF. CDR3 nucleotide sequence: TGTGCCAGCAGCCAGATGTCCATCCTTGACAGGGCGGGAGAGCAGTACTTC.

This clonotype was observed at least ten times. The CDR3 bases are TGTGCCAGCAGTTTAATCGTCACTTCTGGAAATGAGCAGTTCTTC. Translation gives CASSLIVTSGNEQFF. This rearrangement joins TRBV27 to TRBJ2-1; D is undetermined. The CDR3 runs to 15 residues. CDR1 and CDR2 (germline): MNHEY, SMNVEV (reference sequence). Trimming shortened V by 2 bases and J by 7 bases, and 15 bases separated the two germline ends.

This clonotype occurred many times. The chain uses TRBV6-5 and TRBJ1-5; D is uncertain. V was clipped by 0 bases and J by 6 bases, with 3 bases between them. Germline V gene data show CDR1 as MNHEY and CDR2 as SVGAGI. The CDR3 has 12 amino acids. The CDR3, as DNA: TGTGCCAGCAGTTACTCGGGTCAGCCCCAGCATTTT. Amino acids: CASSYSGQPQHF.

This chain connects TRBV4-1 to TRBJ1-6; D uncertain. Trimming removed 5 bases at V and 5 bases at J, with 7 bases between. The CDR3 runs to 13 residues. CDR1 MGHRA and CDR2 YSYEKL come from the germline V gene. The CDR3 DNA follows: TGCGCCAGCAGCACGGGGAATAATTCACCCCTCCACTTT. Its translation is CASSTGNNSPLHF.

This clonotype was recorded a few times. The V gene is TRBV12-3 or TRBV12-4, the J gene TRBJ2-1; D is possibly TRBD2 (6 bases). The CDR3 consists of 15 residues. V lost 7 bases to trimming and J lost 9 bases, with 22 bases between them. CDR3 sequence reads: CASTSGAGRSGEQFF. CDR3 nucleotides: TGTGCCAGCACCTCTGGGGCGGGACGCAGCGGTGAGCAGTTCTTC.

There are a few counts of this clonotype. The J gene is TRBJ2-3, the V gene TRBV19; TRBD2 matches at 13 bases. Germline V lookup: CDR1 LNHDA, CDR2 SQIVND (reference sequence). Trimming cost V 7 bases and J 9 bases; bases outside gene matches: 10. The CDR3 length is 15 residues. CDR3 in DNA: TGTGCCAGTAACCCAACTAGCGGGGGGGCTGAGACGCAGTATTTT. It translates to CASNPTSGGAETQYF. The variable domain in full, completed from reference TRBV19 and TRBJ2-3, reads DGGITQSPKYLFRKEGQNVTLSCEQNLNHDAMYWYRQDPGQGLRLIYYSQIVNDFQKGDIAEGYSVSREKKESFPLTVTSAQKNPTAFYLCASNPTSGGAETQYFGPGTRLTVL.

This clonotype was seen a handful of times. V gene TRBV7-9 combines with J gene TRBJ2-5, with 8 bases fitting TRBD2. This CDR3 has 14 amino acids. Trimming removed 5 bases from V and 1 base from J; junction bases left unmatched: 3. CDR1 and CDR2 (germline): SEHNR, FQNEAQ (reference sequence). The CDR3: CASSILAAQETQYF. Here the CDR3 DNA reads TGTGCCAGCAGCATACTAGCGGCCCAAGAGACCCAGTACTTC. The full variable domain, in which reference TRBV7-9 and TRBJ2-5 provide the parts outside the CDR3, is DTGVSQNPRHKITKRGQNVTFRCDPISEHNRLYWYRQTLGQGPEFLTYFQNEAQLEKSRLLSDRFSAERPKGSFSTLEIQRTEQGDSAMYLCASSILAAQETQYFGPGTRLLVL.

This clonotype appeared many times. The chain combines TRBV7-8 with TRBJ1-1, with D maybe TRBD1 (5 bases). CDR3 length: 18 residues. The germline gives CDR1 SGHVS, CDR2 FQNEAQ. Trimming cost V 5 bases and J 5 bases, with 27 bases left between them. The CDR3 DNA reads as TGTGCCAGCAGCCGAGGACGGGACCCTCTTCGCAGGTTGACTGAAGCTTTCTTT. This sequence encodes CASSRGRDPLRRLTEAFF.

At least ten counts were recorded for this clonotype. The J gene is TRBJ1-1, the V gene TRBV28; 8 bases match TRBD1. This CDR3 is 14 amino acids long. CDR1 MDHEN and CDR2 SYDVKM come from the germline V gene. The V gene end was trimmed by 9 bases and the J gene end by 5 bases; junction bases not matched to a gene: 11. CDR3 amino acids: CASTPGGRRTEAFF. The CDR3, as DNA: TGTGCCAGTACCCCAGGGGGCCGGAGGACTGAAGCTTTCTTT.

This clonotype was counted many times. The chain employs TRBV12-3 or TRBV12-4 and TRBJ1-2, with 10 nucleotides matching TRBD1. The CDR3 is 14 amino acids. Losses at the gene ends were 5 bases for V and 3 bases for J; bases not matched to a gene: 3. The CDR3 nucleotides read TGTGCCAGCAGTCCGACAGGGGGCCACTATGGCTACACCTTC. Residues: CASSPTGGHYGYTF.

The rearrangement uses TRBV27 and TRBJ2-7; D may match TRBD1 or TRBD2 (5 bases each). The CDR3 runs 13 residues. V was cut by 10 bases and J by 7 bases, with 20 bases left in between. Germline V gives CDR1 MNHEY, CDR2 SMNVEV (reference sequence). For the CDR3, the DNA is TGTGCCATCCGGGACCCACGCCCGGGGGAGCAGTACTTC. Amino acid sequence: CAIRDPRPGEQYF.

A single count supports this clonotype. This chain connects TRBV20-1 to TRBJ2-1; D is possibly TRBD2 (5 bases). The CDR3 extends over 16 amino acids. Between the trimmed V and J ends, which lost 4 bases and 12 bases, there was a span of 28 bases. CDR1 and CDR2 from the germline V gene are DFQATT and SNEGSKA (reference sequence). CDR3 coding DNA: TGCAGTGCTATAGATGAGAGGGAGTACCACGACTTGCGGCAGTTCTTC. This translates into CSAIDEREYHDLRQFF.

This chain joins TRBV25-1 and TRBJ1-2; D is unresolved. Germline values: CDR1 MGHDK, CDR2 SYGVNS. This CDR3 is 14 amino acids long. V lost 7 bases, J lost 4 bases, and 16 bases lay in between. As DNA, the CDR3 is TGTGCCAGCACCCCCCCAGGCGGCTTCTATGGCTACACCTTC. Protein: CASTPPGGFYGYTF.

This clonotype was observed many times. The J gene is TRBJ2-1, the V gene TRBV7-9; perhaps TRBD1 as D (6 bases). Trimming left V 5 bases short and J 5 bases short, with 10 bases between. Germline V gene lookup returns CDR1 SEHNR and CDR2 FQNEAQ (reference sequence). CDR3 length: 13 residues. This chain's CDR3 is CASSPGTHNEQFF. The CDR3 coding sequence is TGTGCCAGCAGCCCCGGGACACACAATGAGCAGTTCTTC.

V and J are TRBV7-9 and TRBJ2-2, with a tentative D call TRBD2 (5 bases). Between the trimmed V and J ends, which lost 5 bases and 6 bases, there was a span of 7 bases. Germline V CDR1 and CDR2: SEHNR, FQNEAQ (reference sequence). The CDR3 consists of 12 residues. This chain's CDR3 is CASSPEAGELFF. CDR3 coding DNA: TGTGCCAGCAGCCCGGAGGCCGGGGAGCTGTTTTTT.

The rearrangement joins TRBV14 to TRBJ2-7; D possibly uses TRBD1 or TRBD2 (5 bases each). This CDR3 region has 16 residues. Germline V gene data show CDR1 as SGHDN and CDR2 as FVKESK. Deletions cut 5 bases from V and 5 bases from J, with 22 bases between. CDR3 region: CASSRPGAREFDEQYF. The DNA for the CDR3 is TGTGCCAGCAGCAGACCCGGGGCCAGAGAATTCGACGAGCAGTACTTC.